This entry features one T cell receptor (beta chain) sequence. Antigen unknown. The data are from a study of post-analysis software for immune sequencing data. Study details: The study covered relapsing-remitting, secondary progressive and progressive-relapsing courses of multiple sclerosis.

Whole-study findings and limits: Those with multiple sclerosis, the patient group, showed significantly lower normalized Chao1 diversity than controls. F measure grouped same-batch samples tightly together.

Each TCR beta cDNA library carried unique molecular identifiers. When about 1 to 11 million T cells were used, they gave 500,000 or so cDNA molecules. TCRdb ran MiXCR on the PCR reads and lists one entry per CDR3 protein. The repertoire includes 350,000 to 450,000 distinct CDR3 sequences, approximately 38% of them detected once, and about 8% sits in the top ten. Material: blood. The receptor was isolated from a girl aged 2-15 years with multiple sclerosis.

The CDR3 bases are TGTGCCAGCAGTTTCGGAAGAGATCGACGGAGCAATCAGCCCCAGCATTTT. Translation gives CASSFGRDRRSNQPQHF. The J gene is TRBJ1-5, the V gene TRBV12-3 or TRBV12-4, with D unclear. V lost 3 bases to trimming and J lost 1 base, with 16 bases between them. The length of the CDR3 is 17 residues.